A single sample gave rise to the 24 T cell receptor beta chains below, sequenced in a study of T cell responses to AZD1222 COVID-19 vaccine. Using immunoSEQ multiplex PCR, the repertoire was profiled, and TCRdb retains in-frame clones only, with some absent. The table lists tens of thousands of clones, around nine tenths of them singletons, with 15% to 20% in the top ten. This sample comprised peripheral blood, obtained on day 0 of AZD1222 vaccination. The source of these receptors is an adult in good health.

The CDR3: CASSLGQGYYNSPLHF. The CDR3, as DNA: TGTGCCAGCAGCCTGGGACAGGGGTACTATAATTCACCCCTCCACTTT. This sequence joins TRBV5-6 and TRBJ1-6; 10 bases are shared with TRBD1. V dropped 4 bases and J dropped 3; count of bases not matched to a gene: 4. The CDR3 length is 16 residues. Germline CDR1 SGHDT, CDR2 YYEEEE.

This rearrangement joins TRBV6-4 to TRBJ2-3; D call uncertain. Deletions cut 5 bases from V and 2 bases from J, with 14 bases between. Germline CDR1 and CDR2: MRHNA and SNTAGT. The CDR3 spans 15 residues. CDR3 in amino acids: CASSPDRANTDTQYF. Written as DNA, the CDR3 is TGTGCCAGCAGTCCAGATAGAGCTAACACAGATACGCAGTATTTT.

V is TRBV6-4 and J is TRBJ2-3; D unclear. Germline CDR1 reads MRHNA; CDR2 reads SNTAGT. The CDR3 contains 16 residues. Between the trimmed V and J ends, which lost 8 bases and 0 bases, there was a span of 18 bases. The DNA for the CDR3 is TGTGCCAGCGCACCCACCGGCTATTCTAGCACAGATACGCAGTATTTT. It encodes CASAPTGYSSTDTQYF.

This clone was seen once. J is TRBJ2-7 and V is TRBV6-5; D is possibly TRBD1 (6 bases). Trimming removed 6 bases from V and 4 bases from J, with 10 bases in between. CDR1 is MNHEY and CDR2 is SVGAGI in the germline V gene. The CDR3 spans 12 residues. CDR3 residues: CASRDSPYEQYF. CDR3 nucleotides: TGTGCCAGCAGGGACAGTCCATACGAGCAGTACTTC.

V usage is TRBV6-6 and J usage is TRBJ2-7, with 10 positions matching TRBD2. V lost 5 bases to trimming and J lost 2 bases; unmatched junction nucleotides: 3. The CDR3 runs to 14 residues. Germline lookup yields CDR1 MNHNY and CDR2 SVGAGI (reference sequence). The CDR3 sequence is CASSRTSGTYEQYF. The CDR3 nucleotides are TGTGCCAGCAGTAGGACTAGCGGCACCTACGAGCAGTACTTC.

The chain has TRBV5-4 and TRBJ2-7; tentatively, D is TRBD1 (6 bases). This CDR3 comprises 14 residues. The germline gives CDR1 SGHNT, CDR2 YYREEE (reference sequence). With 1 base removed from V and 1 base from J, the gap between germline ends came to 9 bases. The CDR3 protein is CASSLRDMSYEQYF. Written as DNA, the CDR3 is TGTGCCAGCAGCTTGCGGGACATGTCCTACGAGCAGTACTTC.

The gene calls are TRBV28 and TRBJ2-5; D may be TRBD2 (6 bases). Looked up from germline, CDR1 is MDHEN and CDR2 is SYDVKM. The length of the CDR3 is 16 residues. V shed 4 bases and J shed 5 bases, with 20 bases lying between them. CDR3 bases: TGTGCCAGCAGTTCATTCCGGGACTCCAGTGGGGAGACCCAGTACTTC. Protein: CASSSFRDSSGETQYF. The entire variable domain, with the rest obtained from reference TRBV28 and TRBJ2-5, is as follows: DVKVTQSSRYLVKRTGEKVFLECVQDMDHENMFWYRQDPGLGLRLIYFSYDVKMKEKGDIPEGYSVSREKKERFSLILESASTNQTSMYLCASSSFRDSSGETQYFGPGTRLLVL.

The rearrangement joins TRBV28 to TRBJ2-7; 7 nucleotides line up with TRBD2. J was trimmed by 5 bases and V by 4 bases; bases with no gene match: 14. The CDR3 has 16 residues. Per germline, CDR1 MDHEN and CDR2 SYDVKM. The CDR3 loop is CASSSPSMGEGHEQYF. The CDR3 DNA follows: TGTGCCAGCAGTTCGCCTTCGATGGGGGAGGGCCACGAGCAGTACTTC.

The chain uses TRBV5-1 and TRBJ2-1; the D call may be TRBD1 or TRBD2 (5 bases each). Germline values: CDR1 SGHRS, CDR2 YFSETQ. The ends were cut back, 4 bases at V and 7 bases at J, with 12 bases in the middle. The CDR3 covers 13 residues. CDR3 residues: CASSVSGSNEQFF. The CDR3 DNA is TGCGCCAGCAGCGTATCAGGGAGTAATGAGCAGTTCTTC.

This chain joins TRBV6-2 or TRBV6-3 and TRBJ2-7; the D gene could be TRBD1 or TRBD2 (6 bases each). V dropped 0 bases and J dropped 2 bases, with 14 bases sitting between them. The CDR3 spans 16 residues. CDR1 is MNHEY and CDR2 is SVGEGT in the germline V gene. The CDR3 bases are TGTGCCAGCAGTTACTCCCGGGGGCGCCCCCCCTACGAGCAGTACTTC. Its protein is CASSYSRGRPPYEQYF.

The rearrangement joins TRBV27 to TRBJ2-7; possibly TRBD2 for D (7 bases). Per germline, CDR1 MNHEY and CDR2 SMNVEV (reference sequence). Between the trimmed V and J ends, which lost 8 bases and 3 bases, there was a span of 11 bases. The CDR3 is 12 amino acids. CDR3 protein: CASGGASYEQYF. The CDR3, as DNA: TGTGCCAGCGGGGGGGCTAGCTACGAGCAGTACTTC.

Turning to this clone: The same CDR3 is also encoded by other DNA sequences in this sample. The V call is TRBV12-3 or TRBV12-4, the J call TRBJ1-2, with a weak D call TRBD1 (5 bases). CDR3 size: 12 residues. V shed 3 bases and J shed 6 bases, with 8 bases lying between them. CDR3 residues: CASSLGGNGYTF. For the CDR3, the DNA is TGTGCCAGCAGTTTGGGGGGGAATGGCTACACCTTC.

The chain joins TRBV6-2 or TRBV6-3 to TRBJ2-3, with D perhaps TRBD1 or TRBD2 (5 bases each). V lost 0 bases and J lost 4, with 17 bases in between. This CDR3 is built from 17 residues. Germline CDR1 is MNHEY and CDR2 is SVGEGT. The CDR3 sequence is CASSYSFLGDRPDTQYF. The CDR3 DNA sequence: TGTGCCAGCAGTTACTCTTTCCTGGGGGACCGGCCAGATACGCAGTATTTT.

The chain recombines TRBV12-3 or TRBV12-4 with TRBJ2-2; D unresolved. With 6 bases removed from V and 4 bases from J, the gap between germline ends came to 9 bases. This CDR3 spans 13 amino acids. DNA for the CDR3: TGTGCCAGCAGAGCTATGAGCACCGGGGAGCTGTTTTTT. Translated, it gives CASRAMSTGELFF.

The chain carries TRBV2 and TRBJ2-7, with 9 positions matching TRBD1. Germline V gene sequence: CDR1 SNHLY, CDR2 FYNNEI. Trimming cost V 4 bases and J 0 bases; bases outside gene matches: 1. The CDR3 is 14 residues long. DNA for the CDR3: TGTGCCAGCAGTGGGGGACAGGGCTCCTACGAGCAGTACTTC. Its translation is CASSGGQGSYEQYF.

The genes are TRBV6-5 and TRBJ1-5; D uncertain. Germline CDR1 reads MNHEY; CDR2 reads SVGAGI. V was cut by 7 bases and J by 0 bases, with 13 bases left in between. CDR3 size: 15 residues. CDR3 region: CASKRDHGSNQPQHF. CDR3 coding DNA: TGTGCCAGCAAACGTGACCACGGTAGCAATCAGCCCCAGCATTTT.

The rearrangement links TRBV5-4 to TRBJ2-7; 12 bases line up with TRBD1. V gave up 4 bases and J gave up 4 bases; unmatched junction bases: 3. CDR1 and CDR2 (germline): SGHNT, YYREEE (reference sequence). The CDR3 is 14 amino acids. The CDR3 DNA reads TGTGCCAGCAGCGGGGGACAGGGGGCTTACGAGCAGTACTTC. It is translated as CASSGGQGAYEQYF.

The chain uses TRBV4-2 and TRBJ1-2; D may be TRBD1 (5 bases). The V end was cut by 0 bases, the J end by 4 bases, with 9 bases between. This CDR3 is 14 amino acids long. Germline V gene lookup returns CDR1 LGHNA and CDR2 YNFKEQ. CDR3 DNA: TGTGCCAGCAGCCAAGAGAGGGGCCTCTATGGCTACACCTTC. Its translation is CASSQERGLYGYTF.

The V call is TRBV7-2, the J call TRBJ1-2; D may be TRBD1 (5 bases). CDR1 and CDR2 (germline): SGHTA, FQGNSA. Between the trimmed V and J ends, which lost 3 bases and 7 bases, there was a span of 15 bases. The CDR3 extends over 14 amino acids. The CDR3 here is CASSFLGPRGGYTF. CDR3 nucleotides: TGTGCCAGCAGCTTTTTGGGCCCTAGGGGTGGCTACACCTTC.

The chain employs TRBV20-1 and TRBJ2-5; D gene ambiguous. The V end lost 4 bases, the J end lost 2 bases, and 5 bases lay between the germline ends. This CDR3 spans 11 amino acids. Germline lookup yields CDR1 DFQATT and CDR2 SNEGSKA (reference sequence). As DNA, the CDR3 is TGCAGTGCTACGATACAAGAGACCCAGTACTTC. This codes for CSATIQETQYF.

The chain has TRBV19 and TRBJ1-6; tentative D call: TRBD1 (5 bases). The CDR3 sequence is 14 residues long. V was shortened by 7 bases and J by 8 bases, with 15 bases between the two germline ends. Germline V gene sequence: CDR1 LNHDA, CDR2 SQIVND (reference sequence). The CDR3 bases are TGTGCCAGTAATGCCCAGGGCGACTATTCACCCCTCCACTTT. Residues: CASNAQGDYSPLHF.

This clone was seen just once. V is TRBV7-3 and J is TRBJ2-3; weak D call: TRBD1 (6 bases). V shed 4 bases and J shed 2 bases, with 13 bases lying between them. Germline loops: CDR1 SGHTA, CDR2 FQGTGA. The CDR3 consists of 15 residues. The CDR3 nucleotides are TGTGCCAGCAGCTCCTTTGGACAGACCACAGATACGCAGTATTTT. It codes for CASSSFGQTTDTQYF.

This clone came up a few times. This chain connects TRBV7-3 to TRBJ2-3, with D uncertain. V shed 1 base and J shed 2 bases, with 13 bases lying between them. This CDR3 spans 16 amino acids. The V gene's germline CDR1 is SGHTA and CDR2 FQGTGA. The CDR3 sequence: CASSLIPVRHTDTQYF. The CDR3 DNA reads TGTGCCAGCAGCTTAATCCCCGTACGTCACACAGATACGCAGTATTTT.

The CDR3 loop reads CASSPSEAGAYNEQFF. The CDR3 DNA sequence: TGTGCCAGCAGTCCCTCCGAAGCGGGCGCCTACAATGAGCAGTTCTTC. This chain uses TRBV25-1 with TRBJ2-1, with TRBD2 as a possible D gene (6 bases). The CDR3 length is 16 residues. The V gene lost 5 bases and the J gene lost 2 bases, with 16 bases spanning the gap. Germline lookup yields CDR1 MGHDK and CDR2 SYGVNS.